What follows are 7 T cell receptor beta chains derived from one specimen sequenced in a study of T cells in localized non-small cell lung cancer (dated by TCRdb to the early 2020s). Library generation was performed with the immunoSEQ multiplex PCR assay. This is the immuneACCESS table as TCRdb keeps it, with only in-frame sequences that have V and J called. A part of the clones is gone; compared with another copy, unresolved V genes explain less than half, and the rest is unexplained. For this sample there are fewer than 25,000 clones; less than 90% appear just once. The top ten hold over 0.95% of the sample. The input for sequencing was peripheral blood, taken before any cancer treatment. The source is a woman aged 35 to 70 with stage I lung adenocarcinoma.

The V call is TRBV4-3, the J call TRBJ2-3; the D is unclear. Trimming pared 0 bases from V and 5 bases from J, leaving 6 bases between. The germline CDR1 and CDR2 sequences are LGHNA and YSLEER. The length of the CDR3 is 13 residues. CDR3 region: CASSQDPQDTQYF. The CDR3 nucleotides are TGCGCCAGCAGCCAAGATCCACAAGATACGCAGTATTTT.

The chain employs TRBV6-1 and TRBJ2-7, with a possible D match to TRBD1 (6 bases). V lost 7 bases and J lost 6, with 16 bases in between. Germline CDR1 MNHNS, CDR2 SASEGT. The CDR3 spans 13 residues. The CDR3 loop is CASNREYSGEQYF. CDR3 nucleotide sequence: TGTGCCAGCAACAGGGAATATTCGGGCGAGCAGTACTTC.

CDR3 DNA sequence: TGTGCCAGCAGCCCCACTAGCGCCAGCGGGGAGCTGTTTTTT. Its translation is CASSPTSASGELFF. The V call is TRBV28, the J call TRBJ2-2, with TRBD2 identical over 7 bases. Per the germline V gene, CDR1 is MDHEN and CDR2 is SYDVKM. The CDR3 sequence is 14 residues long. Trimming cost V 6 bases and J 7 bases; bases outside gene matches: 8.

The chain couples TRBV25-1 to TRBJ1-3; 7 positions match TRBD1. Germline V gene sequence: CDR1 MGHDK, CDR2 SYGVNS. J lost 0 bases, V lost 3 bases, and 2 bases had no gene match. There are 15 residues in the CDR3. This CDR3 is CASSDSGGSGNTIYF. The CDR3 nucleotides are TGTGCCAGCAGTGACTCAGGGGGCTCTGGAAACACCATATATTTT.

The chain couples TRBV21-1 to TRBJ2-1; the D call of TRBD2 is as the table states it, not checked on the DNA. TRBV21-1 is noted as a pseudogene. The CDR3 length is 13 residues. CDR3: CASTEGGFNEQFF. The DNA of the CDR3 is TGTGCCAGCACCGAGGGGGGGTTTAATGAGCAGTTCTTC.

V and J are TRBV19 and TRBJ1-4, with D maybe TRBD1 (5 bases). Germline values: CDR1 LNHDA, CDR2 SQIVND (reference sequence). This CDR3 contains 15 residues. Trimming took 6 bases from V and 6 from J, leaving 17 bases between them. The CDR3 DNA reads TGTGCCAGTAGCCTATCCCCGAGGGGTTATGAAAAACTGTTTTTT. This translates into CASSLSPRGYEKLFF.

This clone was detected once. This chain joins TRBV11-3 and TRBJ2-7; D could derive from TRBD1 or TRBD2 (5 bases each). Trimming took off 2 bases at V and 3 bases at J, with 26 bases between the two ends. The germline V gene encodes CDR1 SGHNT and CDR2 YENEEA. The CDR3 is 19 amino acids. The CDR3, as DNA: TGTGCCAGCAGCTTACAAAGGGTGGGGCAGGTCCGGGAATACTACGAGCAGTACTTC. Amino acid sequence: CASSLQRVGQVREYYEQYF.